These T cell receptor beta chains were read from a single sample in a study of naive and memory T cell subsets. MiXCR was run by TCRdb on the UMI-ligation and nested PCR reads, yielding one entry per CDR3 protein. The sample gives 150,000 or so distinct CDR3 sequences, roughly 22% of which show up once; about 0.11% is in the top ten. Material for sequencing was naive CD4+ T cells from blood. Every receptor here comes from a human donor in good health. Both conserved end residues are part of each CDR3.

v_gene	j_gene	CDR3aa
TRBV27	TRBJ2-7	CASSLYGTGVGSSYEQYF
TRBV11-2	TRBJ2-7	CASSLTPRVGEQYF
TRBV7-8	TRBJ1-3	CASSYGGRWGEGNTIYF
TRBV12-3/TRBV12-4	TRBJ2-7	CASTYSDRPGEQYF
TRBV11-2	TRBJ2-1	CASSPKREGLYNEQFF
TRBV11-1	TRBJ2-5	CASRRGDQETQYF
TRBV27	TRBJ2-2	CASSLSRHTGELFF
TRBV19	TRBJ2-5	CASSISHGGKTQYF
TRBV9	TRBJ1-6	CASSVGGTGVDSPLHF
TRBV28	TRBJ2-5	CASSLTSGAQYF
TRBV18	TRBJ2-4	CASSVPGLGLAKNIQYF
TRBV7-2	TRBJ2-3	CASSLARDTQYF
TRBV12-3/TRBV12-4	TRBJ1-2	CASRKIGGYTF
TRBV6-5	TRBJ2-1	CASSYVRGGRNEQFF
TRBV9	TRBJ2-2	CASSVAAETGELFF
TRBV28	TRBJ2-7	CASDGLVYREQYF
TRBV7-9	TRBJ2-6	CASSLRAVEGANVLTF